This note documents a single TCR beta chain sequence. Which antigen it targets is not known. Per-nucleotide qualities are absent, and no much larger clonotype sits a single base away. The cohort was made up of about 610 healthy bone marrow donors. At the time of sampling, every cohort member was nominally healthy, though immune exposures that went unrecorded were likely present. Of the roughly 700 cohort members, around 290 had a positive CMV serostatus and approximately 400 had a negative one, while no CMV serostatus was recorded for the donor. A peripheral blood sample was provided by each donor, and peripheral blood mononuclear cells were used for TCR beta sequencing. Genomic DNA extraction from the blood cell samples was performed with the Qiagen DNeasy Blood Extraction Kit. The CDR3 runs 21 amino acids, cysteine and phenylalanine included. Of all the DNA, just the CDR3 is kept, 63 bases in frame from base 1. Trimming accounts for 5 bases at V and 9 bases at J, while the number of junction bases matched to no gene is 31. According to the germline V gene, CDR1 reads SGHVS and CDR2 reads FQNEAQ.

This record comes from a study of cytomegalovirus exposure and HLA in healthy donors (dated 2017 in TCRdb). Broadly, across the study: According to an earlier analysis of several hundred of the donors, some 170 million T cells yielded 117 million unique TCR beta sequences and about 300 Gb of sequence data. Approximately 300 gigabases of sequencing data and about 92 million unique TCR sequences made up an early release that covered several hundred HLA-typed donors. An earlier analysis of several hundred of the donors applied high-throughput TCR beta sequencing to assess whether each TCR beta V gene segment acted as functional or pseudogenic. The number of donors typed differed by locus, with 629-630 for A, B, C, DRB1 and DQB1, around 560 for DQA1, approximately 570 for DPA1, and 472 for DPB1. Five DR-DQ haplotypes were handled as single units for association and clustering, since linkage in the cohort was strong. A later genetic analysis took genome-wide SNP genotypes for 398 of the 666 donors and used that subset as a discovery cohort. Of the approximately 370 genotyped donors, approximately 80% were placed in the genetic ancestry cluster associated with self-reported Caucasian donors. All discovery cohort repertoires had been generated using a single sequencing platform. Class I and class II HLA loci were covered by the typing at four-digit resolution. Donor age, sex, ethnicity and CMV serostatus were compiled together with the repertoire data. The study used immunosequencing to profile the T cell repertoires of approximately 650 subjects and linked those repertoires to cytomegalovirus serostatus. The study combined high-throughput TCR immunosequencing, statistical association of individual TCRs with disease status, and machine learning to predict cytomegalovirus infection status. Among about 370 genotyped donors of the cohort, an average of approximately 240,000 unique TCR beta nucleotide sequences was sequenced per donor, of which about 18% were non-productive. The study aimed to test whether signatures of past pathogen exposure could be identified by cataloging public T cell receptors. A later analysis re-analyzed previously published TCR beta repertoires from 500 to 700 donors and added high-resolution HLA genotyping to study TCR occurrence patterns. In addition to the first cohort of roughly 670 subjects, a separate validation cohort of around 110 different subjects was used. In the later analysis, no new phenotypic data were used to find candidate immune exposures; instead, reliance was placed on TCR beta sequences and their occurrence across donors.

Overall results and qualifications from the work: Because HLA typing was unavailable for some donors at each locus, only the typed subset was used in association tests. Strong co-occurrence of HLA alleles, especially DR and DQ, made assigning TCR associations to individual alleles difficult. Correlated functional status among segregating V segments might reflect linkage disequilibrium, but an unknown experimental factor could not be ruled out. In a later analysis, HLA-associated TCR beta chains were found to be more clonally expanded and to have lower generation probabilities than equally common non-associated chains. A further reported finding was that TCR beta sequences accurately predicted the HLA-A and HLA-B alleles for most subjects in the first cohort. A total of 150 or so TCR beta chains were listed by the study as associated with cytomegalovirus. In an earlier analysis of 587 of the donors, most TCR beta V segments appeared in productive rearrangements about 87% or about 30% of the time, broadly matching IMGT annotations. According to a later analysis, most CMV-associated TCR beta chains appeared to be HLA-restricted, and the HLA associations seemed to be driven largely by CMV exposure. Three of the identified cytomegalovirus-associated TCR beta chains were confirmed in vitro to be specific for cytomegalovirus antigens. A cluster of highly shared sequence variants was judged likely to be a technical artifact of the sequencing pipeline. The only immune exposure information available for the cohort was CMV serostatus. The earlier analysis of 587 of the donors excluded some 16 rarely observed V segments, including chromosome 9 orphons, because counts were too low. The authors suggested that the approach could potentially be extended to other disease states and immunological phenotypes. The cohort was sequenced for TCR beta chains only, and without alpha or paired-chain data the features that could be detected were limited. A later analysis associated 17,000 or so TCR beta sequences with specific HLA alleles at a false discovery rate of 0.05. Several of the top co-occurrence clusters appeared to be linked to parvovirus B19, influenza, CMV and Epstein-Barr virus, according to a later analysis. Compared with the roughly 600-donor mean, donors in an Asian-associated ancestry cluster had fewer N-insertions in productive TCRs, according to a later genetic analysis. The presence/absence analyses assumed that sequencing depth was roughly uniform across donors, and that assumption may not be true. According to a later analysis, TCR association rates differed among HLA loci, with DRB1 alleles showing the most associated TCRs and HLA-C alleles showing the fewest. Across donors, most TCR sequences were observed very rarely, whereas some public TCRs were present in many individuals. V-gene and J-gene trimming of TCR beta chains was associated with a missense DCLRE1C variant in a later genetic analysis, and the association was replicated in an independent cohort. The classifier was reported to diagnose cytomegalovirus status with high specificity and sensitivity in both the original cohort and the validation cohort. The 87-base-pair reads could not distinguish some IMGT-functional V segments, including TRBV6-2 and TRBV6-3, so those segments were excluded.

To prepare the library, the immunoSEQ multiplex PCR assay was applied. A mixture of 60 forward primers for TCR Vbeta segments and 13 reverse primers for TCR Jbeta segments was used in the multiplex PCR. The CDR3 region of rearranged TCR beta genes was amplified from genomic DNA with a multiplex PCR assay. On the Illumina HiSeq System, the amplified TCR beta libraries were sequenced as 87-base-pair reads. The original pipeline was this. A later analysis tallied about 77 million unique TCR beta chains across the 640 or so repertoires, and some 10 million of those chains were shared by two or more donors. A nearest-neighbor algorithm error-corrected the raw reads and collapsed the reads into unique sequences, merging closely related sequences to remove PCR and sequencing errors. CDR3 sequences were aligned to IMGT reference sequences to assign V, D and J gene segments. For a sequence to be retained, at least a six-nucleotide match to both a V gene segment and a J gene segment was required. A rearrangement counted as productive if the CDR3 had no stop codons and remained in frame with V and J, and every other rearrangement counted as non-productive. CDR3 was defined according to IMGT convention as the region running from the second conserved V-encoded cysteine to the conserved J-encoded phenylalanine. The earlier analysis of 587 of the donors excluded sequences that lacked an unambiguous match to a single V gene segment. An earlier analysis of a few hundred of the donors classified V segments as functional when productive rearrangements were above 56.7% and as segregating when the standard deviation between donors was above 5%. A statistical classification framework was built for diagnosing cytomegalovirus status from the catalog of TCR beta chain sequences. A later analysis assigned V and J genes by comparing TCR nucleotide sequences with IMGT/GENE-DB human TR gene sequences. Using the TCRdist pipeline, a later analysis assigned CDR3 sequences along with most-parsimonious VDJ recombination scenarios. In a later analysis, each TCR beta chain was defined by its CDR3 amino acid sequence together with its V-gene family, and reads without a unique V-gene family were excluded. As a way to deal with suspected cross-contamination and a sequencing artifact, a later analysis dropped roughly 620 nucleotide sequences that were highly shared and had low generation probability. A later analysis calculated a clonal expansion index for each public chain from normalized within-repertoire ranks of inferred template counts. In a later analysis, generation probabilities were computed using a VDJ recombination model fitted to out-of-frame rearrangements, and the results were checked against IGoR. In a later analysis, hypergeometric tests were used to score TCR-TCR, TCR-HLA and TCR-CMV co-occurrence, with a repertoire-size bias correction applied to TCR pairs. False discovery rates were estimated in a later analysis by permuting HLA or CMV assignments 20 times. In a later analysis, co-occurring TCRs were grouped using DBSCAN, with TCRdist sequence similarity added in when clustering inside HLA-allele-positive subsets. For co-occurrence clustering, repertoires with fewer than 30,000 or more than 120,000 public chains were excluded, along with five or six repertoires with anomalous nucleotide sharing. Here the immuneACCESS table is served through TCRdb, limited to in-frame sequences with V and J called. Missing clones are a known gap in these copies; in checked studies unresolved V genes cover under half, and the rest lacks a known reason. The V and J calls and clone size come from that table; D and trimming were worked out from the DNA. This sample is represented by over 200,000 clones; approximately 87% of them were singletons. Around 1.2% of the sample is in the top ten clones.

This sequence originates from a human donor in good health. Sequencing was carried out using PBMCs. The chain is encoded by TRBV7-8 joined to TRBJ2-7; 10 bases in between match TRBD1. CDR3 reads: CASSPDTDRGNVGRPGFGQYF. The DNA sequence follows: TGTGCCAGCAGCCCAGATACGGACAGGGGGAATGTCGGCCGACCGGGGTTCGGGCAGTACTTC.